The 13 T cell receptor beta chains below all came from one sample that was sequenced in a study of blood T cell repertoires in COVID-19. Sequenced by immunoSEQ multiplex PCR; TCRdb stores in-frame clones only, minus some. The data show over 250,000 clones, about 89% seen once. Sample: peripheral blood. Every receptor here comes from a man aged 50-59 years with acute or convalescent COVID-19.

This sequence joins TRBV10-1 and TRBJ2-5, with 10 bases that match TRBD2. CDR1 is WNHNN and CDR2 is SYGVQD in the germline V gene (reference sequence). This CDR3 spans 16 amino acids. Unmatched junction bases numbered 5, after V lost 2 bases and J lost 2 bases. CDR3 in DNA: TGCGCCAGCAGTGAGGTAGCGGGGGGACTTCAAGAGACCCAGTACTTC. It encodes CASSEVAGGLQETQYF.

The chain is built from TRBV18 and TRBJ2-7; TRBD2 agrees at 8 bases. Germline V gives CDR1 KGHSH, CDR2 LQKENI. This CDR3 comprises 15 residues. V was pared by 4 bases and J by 4 bases, with 9 bases of the junction left unmatched. The CDR3 DNA reads TGTGCCAGCTCACGCTATAGCGGGGTCCTGTACGAGCAGTACTTC. Protein product: CASSRYSGVLYEQYF.

V usage is TRBV7-9 and J usage is TRBJ2-3; 7 bases line up with TRBD2. There are 15 residues in the CDR3. The germline V gene has CDR1 SEHNR and CDR2 FQNEAQ (reference sequence). V shed 5 bases and J 5 bases; nucleotides not matched to a gene: 10. The CDR3 protein is CASSPAGTTIDTQYF. CDR3 DNA sequence: TGTGCCAGCAGCCCGGCCGGGACTACGATAGATACGCAGTATTTT.

V usage is TRBV27 and J usage is TRBJ2-3; D is undetermined. Germline-derived CDR1 and CDR2 are MNHEY and SMNVEV (reference sequence). The length of the CDR3 is 13 residues. The V gene lost 6 bases and the J gene lost 1 base, with 8 bases spanning the gap. This chain's CDR3 is CASRVHRTDTQYF. In nucleotides, the CDR3 is TGTGCCAGCAGGGTACACCGCACAGATACGCAGTATTTT.

This chain connects TRBV6-6 to TRBJ1-1; 7 positions agree with TRBD1. The germline V gene encodes CDR1 MNHNY and CDR2 SVGAGI (reference sequence). V dropped 7 bases and J dropped 1; count of bases not matched to a gene: 3. This CDR3 is built from 13 residues. CDR3 nucleotide sequence: TGTGCCAGCACCGGACAGGCGAACACTGAAGCTTTCTTT. It codes for CASTGQANTEAFF.

Comment on this clone: A read error may produce the germline difference seen at one junction end. The genes are TRBV5-8 and TRBJ2-5; a possible D gene is TRBD1 (6 bases). The CDR3 loop spans 14 amino acids. The V gene's germline CDR1 is SGHTS and CDR2 YDEGEE. In nucleotides, the CDR3 is TGTGCCAGCAGTTTGGTGGGGGCCCGGGAGACCCAGTACTTC. It encodes CASSLVGARETQYF.

J is TRBJ1-6 and V is TRBV5-5; D uncertain. V was clipped by 1 base and J by 5 bases, with 13 bases between them. Germline V gene sequence: CDR1 SGHKS, CDR2 YYEKEE (reference sequence). The CDR3 length is 16 residues. The CDR3, as DNA: TGTGCCAGCAGCTTGACCCACAGATCCGATAATTCACCCCTCCACTTT. This translates into CASSLTHRSDNSPLHF.

The chain joins TRBV19 to TRBJ1-2, with D tentatively TRBD1 (6 bases). The CDR3 loop spans 17 amino acids. V lost 3 bases and J 5 bases, leaving 22 bases between the germline ends. The V gene's germline CDR1 is LNHDA and CDR2 SQIVND (reference sequence). CDR3 sequence reads: CASSIGDRPPFSYGYTF. The CDR3, as DNA: TGTGCCAGTAGTATTGGCGACAGGCCACCTTTTTCTTATGGCTACACCTTC.

The gene calls are TRBV11-3 and TRBJ2-2, with D possibly matching TRBD2 (6 bases). Germline values: CDR1 SGHNT, CDR2 YENEEA. The CDR3 is made up of 13 amino acids. The V and J ends lost 2 bases and 7 bases respectively, with 8 bases between them. The CDR3 region is CASSLRGGGELFF. CDR3 nucleotides: TGTGCCAGCAGCTTAAGGGGAGGCGGGGAGCTGTTTTTT.

The V call is TRBV11-2, the J call TRBJ1-4; a weak D match, TRBD1 (5 bases). Looked up from germline, CDR1 is SGHAT and CDR2 is FQNNGV. The V end was cut by 5 bases, the J end by 6 bases, with 16 bases between. The CDR3 is 15 amino acids. The CDR3 reads CASSPRLGDYEKLFF. As DNA, the CDR3 is TGTGCCAGCAGCCCCCGGTTAGGGGATTATGAAAAACTGTTTTTT.

This chain joins TRBV5-1 and TRBJ2-2; D is unresolved. Germline lookup yields CDR1 SGHRS and CDR2 YFSETQ. The germline V and J ends were trimmed by 0 bases and 0 bases, with 9 bases remaining between them. The CDR3 is 16 residues long. The CDR3 DNA sequence: TGCGCCAGCAGCTTGGTGAGGTTCGCGAACACCGGGGAGCTGTTTTTT. Translated, it gives CASSLVRFANTGELFF.

V is TRBV9 and J is TRBJ2-3; D remains ambiguous. CDR1 and CDR2 (germline): SGDLS, YYNGEE. The germline V and J ends were trimmed by 3 bases and 3 bases, with 8 bases remaining between them. The CDR3 has 13 residues. CDR3 sequence (DNA): TGTGCCAGCAGCGGCCCACGGACAGATACGCAGTATTTT. It encodes CASSGPRTDTQYF. The entire variable domain, with the rest obtained from reference TRBV9 and TRBJ2-3, is as follows: DSGVTQTPKHLITATGQRVTLRCSPRSGDLSVYWYQQSLDQGLQFLIQYYNGEERAKGNILERFSAQQFPDLHSELNLSSLELGDSALYFCASSGPRTDTQYFGPGTRLTVL.

A single count supports this clone. Written as DNA, the CDR3 is TGCAGCGTTGAATCAAACTATGGCTACACCTTC. Its protein product is CSVESNYGYTF. This chain uses TRBV29-1 with TRBJ1-2; D gene uncertain. The CDR3 runs 11 residues. V was pared by 2 bases and J by 2 bases, with 3 bases between. In germline, CDR1 is SQVTM, CDR2 ANQGSEA. The full variable domain, with the rest looked up from reference TRBV29-1 and TRBJ1-2, is SAVISQKPSRDICQRGTSLTIQCQVDSQVTMMFWYRQQPGQSLTLIATANQGSEATYESGFVIDKFPISRPNLTFSTLTVSNMSPEDSSIYLCSVESNYGYTFGSGTRLTVV.